This TCR beta chain is from a study of blood T cell repertoires in COVID-19. Study overall: Italy, Spain and the United States were the sources of the convalescent and acute COVID-19 samples. From T cells, B-cell-depleted T cells, or PBMCs came the material, which was cDNA or gDNA.

As handled by the study authors: The assay estimated nucleated cells by amplifying reference gene primers. The data were produced by immunoSEQ multiplex PCR, yet TCRdb's version contains in-frame clones alone and is incomplete. V, J and clone size are taken as reported in that table, and D and trimming were inferred from the DNA itself. The sample yields tens of thousands of clones, around 85% seen once. Deletions cut 4 bases from V and 4 bases from J, with 8 bases between. The germline V gene has CDR1 SGHNT and CDR2 YENEEA. The CDR3 length is 12 residues. The chain uses TRBV11-3 and TRBJ2-7, with D hard to call. This TCR derives from a man aged 50-60 years with active or convalescent COVID-19. Sequencing input: peripheral blood. The CDR3 reads CASSSDLYEQYF. CDR3 bases: TGTGCCAGCAGCTCAGACTTGTACGAGCAGTACTTC.